The 31 T cell receptor beta chains listed next were all sequenced from one sample in a study of PD-1 blockade in classical Hodgkin lymphoma. Every single patient, without exception, relapsed after autologous stem cell transplantation, and brentuximab vedotin exposure varied. Profiled with immunoSEQ multiplex PCR; TCRdb holds only in-frame clones, not every one. The sample lists around 26,000 clones; around 86% were seen once. Sequencing used peripheral blood mononuclear cells (PBMCs), obtained before the second cycle of nivolumab. Receptors originate from a human donor with classical Hodgkin lymphoma.

V usage is TRBV9 and J usage is TRBJ1-1; 9 nucleotides align to TRBD1. CDR1 SGDLS and CDR2 YYNGEE come from the germline V gene. V lost 5 bases to trimming and J lost 4 bases; unmatched junction nucleotides: 0. This CDR3 is built from 12 residues. CDR3 nucleotide sequence: TGTGCCAGCAGGGGACAGGGCACTGAAGCTTTCTTT. Translated, it gives CASRGQGTEAFF.

The V gene is TRBV11-3, the J gene TRBJ2-7, with 8 nucleotides matching TRBD1. Per the germline V gene, CDR1 is SGHNT and CDR2 is YENEEA. J was trimmed by 2 bases and V by 3 bases; bases with no gene match: 3. CDR3 length: 14 residues. The CDR3 nucleotides are TGTGCCAGCAGCTTTACGACAGGGGCCTACGAGCAGTACTTC. It translates to CASSFTTGAYEQYF.

This chain links TRBV6-5 with TRBJ2-1, with 8 positions matching TRBD2. V lost 7 bases, J lost 5 bases, and 4 bases stayed unmatched. Germline CDR1 MNHEY, CDR2 SVGAGI. The length of the CDR3 is 13 residues. CDR3 in amino acids: CASTSGGNNEQFF. The CDR3 DNA reads TGTGCCAGCACCTCGGGGGGGAACAATGAGCAGTTCTTC.

The chain couples TRBV11-2 to TRBJ2-2; the D gene is possibly TRBD2 (5 bases). The germline V and J ends were trimmed by 7 bases and 5 bases, with 11 bases remaining between them. This CDR3 contains 13 residues. CDR1 and CDR2 (germline): SGHAT, FQNNGV. The CDR3 sequence: CASKRAGTGELFF. CDR3 in DNA: TGTGCCAGCAAGAGGGCTGGTACCGGGGAGCTGTTTTTT.

The rearrangement links TRBV5-1 to TRBJ2-1; D tentatively fits TRBD1 or TRBD2 (6 bases each). This CDR3 has 15 amino acids. Germline V gene data show CDR1 as SGHRS and CDR2 as YFSETQ. V gave up 7 bases and J gave up 6 bases, with 20 bases separating them. DNA of the CDR3: TGCGCCAGCGTTCAGATGGGGGGCACGGCCAATGAGCAGTTCTTC. This sequence encodes CASVQMGGTANEQFF.

A word on this clone: The junction and the germline gene differ at one end; a read error may be behind it. The genes are TRBV7-7 and TRBJ2-2; the D is unclear. Germline lookup yields CDR1 SSHAT and CDR2 FNYEAQ (reference sequence). This CDR3 region has 15 residues. The CDR3 reads CASSLSATNTGELFF. CDR3 DNA: TGTGCTAGCAGCCTATCAGCTACGAACACCGGGGAGCTGTTTTTT.

V is TRBV19 and J is TRBJ2-6; D is uncertain. Between the trimmed V and J ends, which lost 6 bases and 5 bases, there was a span of 14 bases. Germline assignment: CDR1 LNHDA and CDR2 SQIVND (reference sequence). CDR3 length equals 15 residues. The CDR3 sequence: CASSLRGRWANVLTF. The CDR3 bases are TGTGCCAGTAGCCTGCGAGGCCGCTGGGCCAACGTCCTGACTTTC.

The chain couples TRBV5-4 to TRBJ2-1, with 7 bases aligning to TRBD2. The CDR3 length is 15 residues. In germline, CDR1 is SGHNT, CDR2 YYREEE (reference sequence). V dropped 1 base and J dropped 4; count of bases not matched to a gene: 5. The CDR3 sequence is CASSLPSGSYNEQFF. The CDR3 nucleotides read TGTGCCAGCAGCTTGCCTAGCGGTAGTTACAATGAGCAGTTCTTC.

The V and J genes are TRBV19 and TRBJ2-1; D might be TRBD1 (5 bases). This CDR3 region has 19 residues. Germline loops: CDR1 LNHDA, CDR2 SQIVND (reference sequence). The V end was cut by 10 bases, the J end by 4 bases, with 32 bases between. The CDR3 loop reads CATSNSAKGLSPSYNEQFF. The CDR3 DNA reads as TGTGCCACCTCCAACTCTGCCAAGGGGCTTTCTCCTTCTTACAATGAGCAGTTCTTC. Variable domain in full (rest from reference TRBV19 and TRBJ2-1): DGGITQSPKYLFRKEGQNVTLSCEQNLNHDAMYWYRQDPGQGLRLIYYSQIVNDFQKGDIAEGYSVSREKKESFPLTVTSAQKNPTAFYLCATSNSAKGLSPSYNEQFFGPGTRLTVL.

The chain has TRBV6-5 and TRBJ2-7; D is undetermined. Germline V CDR1 and CDR2: MNHEY, SVGAGI. The CDR3 runs 13 residues. V dropped 0 bases and J dropped 6 bases, with 9 bases sitting between them. The CDR3 sequence: CASSYSPGGEQYF. The CDR3 DNA sequence: TGTGCCAGCAGTTACTCGCCGGGCGGCGAGCAGTACTTC.

The genes are TRBV2 and TRBJ2-5; 10 nucleotides match TRBD2. The CDR3 length is 13 residues. With V trimmed by 7 bases and J by 13 bases, 12 bases remained unmatched. Germline CDR1 SNHLY, CDR2 FYNNEI. CDR3 nucleotide sequence: TGTGCCAGCATAATCTCCCGTGCTAGCGGGGGGTACTTC. The encoded protein is CASIISRASGGYF.

The V gene is TRBV10-1, the J gene TRBJ2-1; TRBD2 matches at 9 bases. The CDR3 is made up of 14 amino acids. J was trimmed by 9 bases and V by 5 bases; bases with no gene match: 8. Germline CDR1 is WNHNN and CDR2 is SYGVQD (reference sequence). The CDR3 sequence: CASSSGTSILEQFF. The CDR3 DNA sequence: TGCGCCAGCAGTTCCGGGACTAGCATCCTTGAGCAGTTCTTC.

The chain recombines TRBV28 with TRBJ1-5; D gene ambiguous. The germline gives CDR1 MDHEN, CDR2 SYDVKM. This CDR3 has 15 residues. V lost 3 bases, J lost 0 bases, and 9 bases lay in between. The CDR3 is CASSFVRNSNQPQHF. The DNA for the CDR3 is TGTGCCAGCAGTTTTGTTCGAAATAGCAATCAGCCCCAGCATTTT.

There are a few counts of this clone. The chain combines TRBV29-1 with TRBJ1-2, with 8 bases lining up with TRBD1. Germline values: CDR1 SQVTM, CDR2 ANQGSEA. Losses at the gene ends were 6 bases for V and 4 bases for J; bases not matched to a gene: 4. The CDR3 is 12 residues long. In DNA form, the CDR3 reads TGCAGCGTCGAGGACAGGGTCTATGGCTACACCTTC. Residues: CSVEDRVYGYTF.

The chain combines TRBV19 with TRBJ1-4, with D uncertain. This CDR3 is built from 17 residues. Trimming left V 4 bases short and J 2 bases short, with 17 bases between. CDR1 and CDR2 from the germline V gene are LNHDA and SQIVND (reference sequence). The CDR3: CASSSPRVSVTNEKLFF. Here the CDR3 DNA reads TGTGCCAGTAGTAGTCCGAGGGTGAGCGTCACTAATGAAAAACTGTTTTTT.

The rearrangement links TRBV27 to TRBJ2-2, with 7 bases lining up with TRBD2. The CDR3 is 13 residues long. CDR1 is MNHEY, CDR2 SMNVEV, per germline (reference sequence). With V trimmed by 0 bases and J by 8 bases, 0 bases remained unmatched. CDR3 region: CASSLSRGGELFF. The CDR3 DNA follows: TGTGCCAGCAGTTTATCGCGGGGGGGGGAGCTGTTTTTT.

This chain connects TRBV5-1 to TRBJ2-3; TRBD1 or TRBD2 may be the D gene (6 bases each). This CDR3 has 16 amino acids. From germline, CDR1 is SGHRS and CDR2 YFSETQ. V was clipped by 5 bases and J by 4 bases, with 20 bases between them. This CDR3 reads CASRGGQGRAADTQYF. CDR3 nucleotide sequence: TGCGCCAGCAGGGGGGGCCAAGGGCGGGCGGCAGATACGCAGTATTTT.

This chain links TRBV6-1 with TRBJ2-7; 7 positions agree with TRBD2. The CDR3 spans 15 residues. Trimming cost V 2 bases and J 0 bases; bases outside gene matches: 4. Germline V CDR1 and CDR2: MNHNS, SASEGT. Here the CDR3 reads CASSESASGSYEQYF. CDR3 coding DNA: TGTGCCAGCAGTGAATCTGCTAGCGGCTCCTACGAGCAGTACTTC.

CDR3 loop: CASSYSAANYGYTF. DNA for the CDR3: TGTGCCAGCAGTTACTCGGCAGCTAACTATGGCTACACCTTC. This chain uses TRBV6-5 with TRBJ1-2; D uncertain. Germline loops: CDR1 MNHEY, CDR2 SVGAGI. The CDR3 extends over 14 amino acids. With 0 bases removed from V and 0 bases from J, the gap between germline ends came to 5 bases.

This sequence joins TRBV5-1 and TRBJ2-2, with 14 positions matching TRBD2. The CDR3 loop spans 17 amino acids. Germline CDR1 SGHRS, CDR2 YFSETQ. V shed 3 bases, J shed 6 bases, and the junction held 7 bases outside the gene matches. The CDR3 region is CASSSGTSGSEAGELFF. Written as DNA, the CDR3 is TGCGCCAGCAGCTCCGGGACTAGCGGGAGTGAAGCCGGGGAGCTGTTTTTT.

The chain carries TRBV6-1 and TRBJ2-3; tentatively, D is TRBD1 or TRBD2 (5 bases each). Germline values: CDR1 MNHNS, CDR2 SASEGT. The CDR3 runs 16 residues. V lost 4 bases to trimming and J lost 0 bases, with 14 bases between them. The CDR3 DNA reads TGTGCCAGCAGTGTATGGGACGCTGCTAGCACAGATACGCAGTATTTT. Protein product: CASSVWDAASTDTQYF.

The J gene is TRBJ2-7, the V gene TRBV28; D is possibly TRBD2 (6 bases). Deletions cut 2 bases from V and 6 bases from J, with 8 bases between. The CDR3 contains 12 residues. Germline CDR1 is MDHEN and CDR2 is SYDVKM. CDR3 amino acids: CASSLNGGEQYF. The CDR3 bases are TGTGCCAGCAGTTTAAACGGGGGCGAGCAGTACTTC.

The V and J genes are TRBV18 and TRBJ2-1, with D tentatively TRBD1 (5 bases). CDR1 and CDR2 from the germline V gene are KGHSH and LQKENI. Between the trimmed V and J ends, which lost 2 bases and 6 bases, there was a span of 8 bases. CDR3 size: 13 residues. CDR3 bases: TGTGCCAGCTCACCAGGGGCTGGCAATGAGCAGTTCTTC. Its protein product is CASSPGAGNEQFF.

J is TRBJ1-5 and V is TRBV27, with no clear D. The CDR3 runs 15 residues. Germline CDR1 reads MNHEY; CDR2 reads SMNVEV (reference sequence). V was trimmed by 0 bases and J by 2 bases, leaving 8 bases between them. CDR3 loop: CASSLSLLGNQPQHF. CDR3 sequence (DNA): TGTGCCAGCAGTTTATCATTATTAGGCAATCAGCCCCAGCATTTT.

This sequence joins TRBV25-1 and TRBJ2-2; 7 nucleotides line up with TRBD1. Germline values: CDR1 MGHDK, CDR2 SYGVNS. There are 16 residues in the CDR3. V was pared by 4 bases and J by 2 bases, with 7 bases of the junction left unmatched. CDR3 residues: CASSGGWTGNTGELFF. The CDR3 DNA reads as TGTGCCAGCAGTGGGGGATGGACAGGAAACACCGGGGAGCTGTTTTTT.

V and J are TRBV9 and TRBJ2-2; the D is unclear. Looked up from germline, CDR1 is SGDLS and CDR2 is YYNGEE. The CDR3 contains 14 residues. Trimming shortened V by 2 bases and J by 5 bases, and 10 bases separated the two germline ends. The CDR3 DNA sequence: TGTGCCAGCAGCGTCGAGGTCCTGACCGGGGAGCTGTTTTTT. Encoded protein: CASSVEVLTGELFF.

This chain joins TRBV11-2 and TRBJ2-7, with 9 bases lining up with TRBD2. The CDR3 runs 16 residues. V trimming: 5 bases; J trimming: 3 bases; junction bases outside the gene matches: 11. The germline gives CDR1 SGHAT, CDR2 FQNNGV. CDR3 region: CASSLHSGGVSYEQYF. The CDR3, as DNA: TGTGCCAGCAGCCTTCATAGCGGGGGAGTTAGCTACGAGCAGTACTTC. Full variable domain (remainder filled in from reference TRBV11-2 and TRBJ2-7): EAGVAQSPRYKIIEKRQSVAFWCNPISGHATLYWYQQILGQGPKLLIQFQNNGVVDDSQLPKDRFSAERLKGVDSTLKIQPAKLEDSAVYLCASSLHSGGVSYEQYFGPGTRLTVT.

About this clone itself: A junction boundary mismatches the germline segment, possibly from a read error. The chain links TRBV27 to TRBJ2-2, with a possible D match to TRBD1 (5 bases). Germline assignment: CDR1 MNHEY and CDR2 SMNVEV (reference sequence). The CDR3 extends over 13 amino acids. This CDR3 reads CASKDGALGELFF. As DNA, the CDR3 is TGTGCGAGCAAGGATGGGGCCCTCGGGGAGCTGTTTTTT.

V gene TRBV30 combines with J gene TRBJ2-2; either TRBD1 or TRBD2 may supply D (5 bases each). Germline V gene data show CDR1 as GTSNPN and CDR2 as SVGIG (reference sequence). This CDR3 region has 14 residues. Trimming took 2 bases from V and 4 from J, leaving 11 bases between them. In nucleotides, the CDR3 is TGTGCCTGGAGTCGGGGCGGTACCACCGGGGAGCTGTTTTTT. Its translation: CAWSRGGTTGELFF. Supplemented by reference TRBV30 and TRBJ2-2, the full variable domain reads SQTIHQWPATLVQPVGSPLSLECTVEGTSNPNLYWYRQAAGRGLQLLFYSVGIGQISSEVPQNLSASRPQDRQFILSSKKLLLSDSGFYLCAWSRGGTTGELFFGEGSRLTVL.

This rearrangement joins TRBV20-1 to TRBJ2-7; D not resolved. The germline CDR1 and CDR2 sequences are DFQATT and SNEGSKA (reference sequence). This CDR3 region has 11 residues. Trimming took off 1 base at V and 5 bases at J, with 6 bases between the two ends. In DNA form, the CDR3 reads TGCAGTGCTAGAGGAAGTGACGAGCAGTACTTC. Protein product: CSARGSDEQYF.

In this sample, this clone turned up a few times. This chain connects TRBV4-1 to TRBJ2-7; TRBD2 matches 13 bases. CDR1 is MGHRA, CDR2 YSYEKL, per germline. CDR3 size: 19 residues. Losses at the gene ends were 0 bases for V and 0 bases for J; bases not matched to a gene: 8. This CDR3 reads CASSQEPGLAGSFSYEQYF. The CDR3 DNA sequence: TGCGCCAGCAGCCAAGAACCGGGACTAGCGGGGTCCTTCTCCTACGAGCAGTACTTC.